These 20 T cell receptor beta chains came from one sample sequenced in a study of shared clonotypes between healthy human individuals. TCRdb's table, derived via immunoSEQ multiplex PCR, lists solely in-frame clones and lacks some. Of about a million clones in the sample, about 80% were seen once. The sequenced material came from memory CD4+ T cells from PBMCs. Subset noted: CD45RA-negative fraction. These receptors were obtained from a man younger than 35 in good health. Some clones in this sample may be carry-over from other donors' samples.

Regarding this clone: This could be a read error, since a much larger clone is one nucleotide away. J is TRBJ2-5 and V is TRBV2, with a possible D match to TRBD2 (6 bases). From germline, CDR1 is SNHLY and CDR2 FYNNEI. The CDR3 spans 12 residues. With 8 bases removed from V and 3 bases from J, the gap between germline ends came to 10 bases. CDR3 coding DNA: TGTGCCAGCGGGATAGCGGAAGAGACCCAGTACTTC. It yields the protein CASGIAEETQYF.

With regard to this clone: A much more abundant neighbour one base away suggests this may be a read error. This chain joins TRBV29-1 and TRBJ2-7; D unresolved. CDR1 SQVTM and CDR2 ANQGSEA come from the germline V gene. The CDR3 has 10 residues. Here the CDR3 reads CSVTEYERYF. The CDR3 DNA is TGCAGCGTAACAGAGTACGAGCGGTACTTC.

This clone was found once. This chain joins TRBV28 and TRBJ2-5, with D perhaps matching TRBD1 (6 bases). V lost 5 bases and J 2 bases, leaving 9 bases between the germline ends. CDR3 size: 13 residues. Per the germline V gene, CDR1 is MDHEN and CDR2 is SYDVKM. CDR3 in amino acids: CASSGQGQETQYF. In DNA, the CDR3 is TGTGCCAGCAGTGGGCAGGGGCAAGAGACCCAGTACTTC.

A note on this clone: Other DNA sequences within the sample encode an identical CDR3. In nucleotides, the CDR3 is TGTGCCAGCACCGGACAAAACACCGGGGAGCTGTTTTTT. It translates to CASTGQNTGELFF. V gene TRBV2 combines with J gene TRBJ2-2; TRBD1 is a possible D gene (5 bases). The CDR3 sequence is 13 residues long. The V gene's germline CDR1 is SNHLY and CDR2 FYNNEI. The ends were cut back, 7 bases at V and 2 bases at J, with 8 bases in the middle.

The chain employs TRBV11-1 and TRBJ1-4; perhaps TRBD1 as D (5 bases). The CDR3 runs 15 residues. Germline V gene data show CDR1 as SGHAT and CDR2 as FQDESV (reference sequence). Trimming left V 3 bases short and J 5 bases short, with 13 bases between. DNA of the CDR3: TGTGCCAGCAGCTTTGACGGTGGGGCGAATGAAAAACTGTTTTTT. Protein sequence: CASSFDGGANEKLFF.

This clone was recorded only once. A clone one base away is much larger, so this may be a read error. The sample carries other DNA sequences with the same CDR3. V usage is TRBV27 and J usage is TRBJ2-5; no definite D call. Trimming stripped 2 bases from V and 4 bases from J, with 2 bases between. CDR3 length: 11 residues. Germline CDR1 and CDR2: MNHEY and SMNVEV (reference sequence). CDR3 nucleotide sequence: TGTGCCAGCAGTTTAAGAGAGACCCAGTACTTC. Translated, it gives CASSLRETQYF.

This clone has only one observation. CDR3 in DNA: TGCGCCAGCCGGGGACAGAGCTATGGCTACACCTTC. Translation: CASRGQSYGYTF. The J gene is TRBJ1-2, the V gene TRBV5-1, with 7 positions matching TRBD1. Germline lookup yields CDR1 SGHRS and CDR2 YFSETQ. V dropped 7 bases and J dropped 4; count of bases not matched to a gene: 4. The CDR3 consists of 12 residues.

This clone was seen only a few times. The chain has TRBV27 and TRBJ1-2; 7 bases line up with TRBD1. The CDR3 sequence is 15 residues long. The germline V gene encodes CDR1 MNHEY and CDR2 SMNVEV (reference sequence). V trimming: 6 bases; J trimming: 4 bases; junction bases outside the gene matches: 11. In DNA, the CDR3 is TGTGCCAGCAGGCTTCGCAGGGACAGCATCTATGGCTACACCTTC. Its translation: CASRLRRDSIYGYTF.

V gene TRBV9 combines with J gene TRBJ2-1, with 7 bases fitting TRBD2. Per the germline V gene, CDR1 is SGDLS and CDR2 is YYNGEE. The ends lost 4 bases at V and 8 bases at J; junction bases unmatched: 12. CDR3 length: 15 amino acids. DNA of the CDR3: TGTGCCAGCAGCCCCCGGCGGACTAGTCCCGATGAGCAGTTCTTC. Protein: CASSPRRTSPDEQFF.

The chain recombines TRBV5-6 with TRBJ1-2, with 7 positions matching TRBD1. The CDR3 length is 15 residues. The trim removed 1 base at V and 4 bases at J, leaving 7 bases unmatched. In germline, CDR1 is SGHDT, CDR2 YYEEEE. In DNA, the CDR3 is TGTGCCAGCAGCTTGAGGGGGCGGCATCGCTATGGCTACACCTTC. Translating gives CASSLRGRHRYGYTF.

The J gene is TRBJ2-1, the V gene TRBV25-1; 7 bases are shared with TRBD2. Germline V gene data show CDR1 as MGHDK and CDR2 as SYGVNS. The CDR3 extends over 15 amino acids. V trimming: 5 bases; J trimming: 10 bases; junction bases outside the gene matches: 14. The CDR3 reads CASSKFRGSLDEQFF. The DNA for the CDR3 is TGTGCCAGCAGTAAATTTCGCGGGAGTTTAGACGAGCAGTTCTTC.

This chain links TRBV30 with TRBJ2-5, with D perhaps matching TRBD1 (5 bases). Per germline, CDR1 GTSNPN and CDR2 SVGIG (reference sequence). Trimming cost V 0 bases and J 4 bases, with 9 bases left between them. This CDR3 spans 13 amino acids. The CDR3 protein is CAWSVQAGETQYF. As DNA, the CDR3 is TGTGCCTGGAGTGTACAGGCAGGAGAGACCCAGTACTTC. The entire variable domain, with the rest obtained from reference TRBV30 and TRBJ2-5, is as follows: SQTIHQWPATLVQPVGSPLSLECTVEGTSNPNLYWYRQAAGRGLQLLFYSVGIGQISSEVPQNLSASRPQDRQFILSSKKLLLSDSGFYLCAWSVQAGETQYFGPGTRLLVL.

The chain carries TRBV11-3 and TRBJ2-7; possibly TRBD1 for D (6 bases). The CDR3 extends over 15 amino acids. Germline loops: CDR1 SGHNT, CDR2 YENEEA. Trimming took off 5 bases at V and 0 bases at J, with 14 bases between the two ends. The CDR3 DNA sequence: TGTGCCAGCAGCCCTGGACAGACGAGCTCCTACGAGCAGTACTTC. Its translation is CASSPGQTSSYEQYF. The full variable domain, rest sourced from reference TRBV11-3 and TRBJ2-7, is EAGVVQSPRYKIIEKKQPVAFWCNPISGHNTLYWYLQNLGQGPELLIRYENEEAVDDSQLPKDRFSAERLKGVDSTLKIQPAELGDSAVYLCASSPGQTSSYEQYFGPGTRLTVT.

This chain joins TRBV10-3 and TRBJ1-1; tentatively, D is TRBD1 (5 bases). The V end lost 7 bases, the J end lost 1 base, and 10 bases lay between the germline ends. The V gene's germline CDR1 is ENHRY and CDR2 SYGVKD. This CDR3 is built from 13 residues. In nucleotides, the CDR3 is TGTGCCATCACCTTCGACAGGAACACTGAAGCTTTCTTT. It is translated as CAITFDRNTEAFF.

The chain recombines TRBV15 with TRBJ1-2, with D possibly TRBD1 on 5 matching bases. Deletions cut 0 bases from V and 7 bases from J, with 12 bases between. CDR3 length: 14 amino acids. Per the germline V gene, CDR1 is LNHNV and CDR2 is YYDKDF (reference sequence). In DNA form, the CDR3 reads TGTGCCACCAGCAGAGATCTAGGGGTGACTGGCTACACCTTC. It yields the protein CATSRDLGVTGYTF.

The V call is TRBV27, the J call TRBJ2-5, with a weak D call TRBD2 (6 bases). The CDR3 contains 15 residues. Trimming pared 6 bases from V and 1 base from J, leaving 15 bases between. Germline loops: CDR1 MNHEY, CDR2 SMNVEV (reference sequence). The CDR3 bases are TGTGCCAGCAGCTTCACCGCGGGGACCCAAGAGACCCAGTACTTC. As protein: CASSFTAGTQETQYF.

J is TRBJ2-1 and V is TRBV29-1; possible D gene TRBD1, 5 bases. Germline V gene sequence: CDR1 SQVTM, CDR2 ANQGSEA. The CDR3 contains 13 residues. V dropped 4 bases and J dropped 3 bases, with 10 bases sitting between them. The CDR3, as DNA: TGCAGCGTTGCCCAGGACAACTACAATGAGCAGTTCTTC. It is translated as CSVAQDNYNEQFF.

J is TRBJ2-1 and V is TRBV5-8; either TRBD1 or TRBD2 may supply D (6 bases each). Germline V gives CDR1 SGHTS, CDR2 YDEGEE. The germline V and J ends were trimmed by 7 bases and 3 bases, with 17 bases remaining between them. CDR3 length equals 15 residues. The CDR3 bases are TGTGCCAGCCGCCCGAGGGGGGCCCTCTACAATGAGCAGTTCTTC. As protein: CASRPRGALYNEQFF.

This clone is a singleton in its sample. The gene calls are TRBV5-1 and TRBJ1-2; a weak D match, TRBD1 (5 bases). CDR1 and CDR2 from the germline V gene are SGHRS and YFSETQ. The CDR3 is made up of 12 amino acids. V lost 5 bases to trimming and J lost 2 bases, with 7 bases between them. In DNA, the CDR3 is TGCGCCAGCAGTGGGGGGAACTATGGCTACACCTTC. Its translation: CASSGGNYGYTF.

CDR3: CASSRTGYQSYSNQPQHF. As DNA, the CDR3 is TGTGCCAGTAGCCGGACAGGGTACCAATCTTATAGCAATCAGCCCCAGCATTTT. The chain recombines TRBV19 with TRBJ1-5; 8 bases line up with TRBD1. The CDR3 runs 18 residues. Trimming cost V 6 bases and J 0 bases; bases outside gene matches: 13. Per the germline V gene, CDR1 is LNHDA and CDR2 is SQIVND (reference sequence). Together with reference TRBV19 and TRBJ1-5, the CDR3 gives the full variable domain: DGGITQSPKYLFRKEGQNVTLSCEQNLNHDAMYWYRQDPGQGLRLIYYSQIVNDFQKGDIAEGYSVSREKKESFPLTVTSAQKNPTAFYLCASSRTGYQSYSNQPQHFGDGTRLSIL.